This entry describes one TCR beta chain. The source of the sample is a study of T cells in Graves' hyperthyroidism and ophthalmopathy. Amplification targeted TCR beta CDR3 regions from RNA transcripts. HTBI primers were the set used in a first-round RT-PCR of the TCR CDR3. TCRdb reprocessed the multiplex PCR reads via MiXCR and lists one record per CDR3 protein. The sample consists of fewer than 500,000 distinct CDR3 sequences, approximately 13% of them appearing once. Germline trimming cut 3 bases from V and 6 bases from J; bases unmatched to any gene: 7. Germline lookup yields CDR1 MDHEN and CDR2 SYDVKM. CDR3 length equals 15 residues. The sample, blood from the first hyperthyroidism diagnosis, precedes any ophthalmopathy symptoms.

Material: blood. The sequence derives from a man aged 25 to 40 with Graves' hyperthyroidism that later progressed to Graves' ophthalmopathy. V is TRBV28 and J is TRBJ2-2, with 7 positions matching TRBD2. CDR3 in DNA: TGTGCCAGCAGTTTCTACCAGGGAGGGGCCGGGGAGCTGTTTTTT. Amino acids: CASSFYQGGAGELFF.